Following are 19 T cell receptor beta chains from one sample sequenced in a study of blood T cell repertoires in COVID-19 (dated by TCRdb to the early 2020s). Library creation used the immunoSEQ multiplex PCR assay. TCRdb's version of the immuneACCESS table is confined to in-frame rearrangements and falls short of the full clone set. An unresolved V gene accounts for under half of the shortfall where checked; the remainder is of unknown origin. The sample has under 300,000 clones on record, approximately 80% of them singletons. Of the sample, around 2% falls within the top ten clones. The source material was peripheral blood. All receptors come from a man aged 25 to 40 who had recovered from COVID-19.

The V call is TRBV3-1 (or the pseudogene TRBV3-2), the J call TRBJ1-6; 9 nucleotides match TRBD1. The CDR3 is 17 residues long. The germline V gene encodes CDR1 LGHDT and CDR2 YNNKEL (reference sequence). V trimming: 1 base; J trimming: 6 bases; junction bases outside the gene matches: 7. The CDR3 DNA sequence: TGTGCCAGCAGCCAAGGCAAACAGGGGGCGCCTAATTCACCCCTCCACTTT. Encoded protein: CASSQGKQGAPNSPLHF.

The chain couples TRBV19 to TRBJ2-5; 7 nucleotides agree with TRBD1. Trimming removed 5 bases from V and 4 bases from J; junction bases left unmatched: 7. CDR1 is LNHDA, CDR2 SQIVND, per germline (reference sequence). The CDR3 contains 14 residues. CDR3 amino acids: CASSSGQARETQYF. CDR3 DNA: TGTGCCAGTAGTTCCGGACAGGCAAGAGAGACCCAGTACTTC.

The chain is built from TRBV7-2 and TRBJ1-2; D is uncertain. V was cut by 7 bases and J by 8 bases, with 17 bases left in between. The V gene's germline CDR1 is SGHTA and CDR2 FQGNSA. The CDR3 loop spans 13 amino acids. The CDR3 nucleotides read TGTGCCAGCACCATTAATAGGGAGGGCGGCTACACCTTC. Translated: CASTINREGGYTF.

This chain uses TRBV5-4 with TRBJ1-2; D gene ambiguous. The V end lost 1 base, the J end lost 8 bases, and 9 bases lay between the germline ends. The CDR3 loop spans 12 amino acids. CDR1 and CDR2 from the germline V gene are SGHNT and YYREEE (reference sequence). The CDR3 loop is CASSLSENGYTF. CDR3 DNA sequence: TGTGCCAGCAGCTTGTCGGAGAACGGCTACACCTTC. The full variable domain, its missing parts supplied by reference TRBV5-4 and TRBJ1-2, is ETGVTQSPTHLIKTRGQQVTLRCSSQSGHNTVSWYQQALGQGPQFIFQYYREEENGRGNFPPRFSGLQFPNYSSELNVNALELDDSALYLCASSLSENGYTFGSGTRLTVV.

CDR3 in amino acids: CASSISRTGTDTQYF. Here the CDR3 DNA reads TGTGCCAGTAGTATATCCCGGACAGGCACAGATACGCAGTATTTT. The chain uses TRBV19 and TRBJ2-3, with TRBD1 as a possible D gene (6 bases). Germline V gives CDR1 LNHDA, CDR2 SQIVND (reference sequence). V lost 2 bases to trimming and J lost 1 base, with 10 bases between them. The CDR3 spans 15 residues.

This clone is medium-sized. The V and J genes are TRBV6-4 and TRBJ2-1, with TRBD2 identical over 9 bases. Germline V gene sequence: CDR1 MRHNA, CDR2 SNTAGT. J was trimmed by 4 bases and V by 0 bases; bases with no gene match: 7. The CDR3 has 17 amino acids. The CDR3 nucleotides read TGTGCCAGCAGTGACTCAGGCGGGGGGGCCGATTACAATGAGCAGTTCTTC. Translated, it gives CASSDSGGGADYNEQFF.

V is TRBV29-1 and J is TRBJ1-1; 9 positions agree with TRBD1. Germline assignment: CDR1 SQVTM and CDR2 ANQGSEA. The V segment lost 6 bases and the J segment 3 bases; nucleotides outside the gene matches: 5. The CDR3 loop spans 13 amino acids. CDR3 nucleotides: TGCAGCGTCTCCCGACAGGGGGACACTGAAGCTTTCTTT. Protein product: CSVSRQGDTEAFF.

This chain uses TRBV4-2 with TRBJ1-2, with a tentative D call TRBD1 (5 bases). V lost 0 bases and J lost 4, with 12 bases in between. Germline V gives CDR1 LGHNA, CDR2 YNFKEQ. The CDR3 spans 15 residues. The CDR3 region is CASSQDYGGGYGYTF. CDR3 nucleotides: TGTGCCAGCAGCCAAGATTACGGGGGTGGCTATGGCTACACCTTC.

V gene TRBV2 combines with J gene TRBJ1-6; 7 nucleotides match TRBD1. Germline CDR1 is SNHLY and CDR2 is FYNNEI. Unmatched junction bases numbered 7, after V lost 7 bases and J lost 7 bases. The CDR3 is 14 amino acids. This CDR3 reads CASTAGTANSPLHF. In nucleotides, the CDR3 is TGTGCCAGCACCGCCGGGACAGCGAATTCACCCCTCCACTTT.

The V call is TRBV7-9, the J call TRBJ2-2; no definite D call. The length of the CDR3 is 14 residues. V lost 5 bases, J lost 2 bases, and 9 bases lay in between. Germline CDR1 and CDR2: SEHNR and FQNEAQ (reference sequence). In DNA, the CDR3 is TGTGCCAGCAGCAACTATAGAAACACCGGGGAGCTGTTTTTT. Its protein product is CASSNYRNTGELFF.

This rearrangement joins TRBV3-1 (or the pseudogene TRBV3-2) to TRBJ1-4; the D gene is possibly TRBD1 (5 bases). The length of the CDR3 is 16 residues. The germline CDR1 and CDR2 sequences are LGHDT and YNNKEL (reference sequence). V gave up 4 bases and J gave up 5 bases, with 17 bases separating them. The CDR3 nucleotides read TGTGCCAGCAGCCCGACGGGGCGGGCGGGGAATGAAAAACTGTTTTTT. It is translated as CASSPTGRAGNEKLFF.

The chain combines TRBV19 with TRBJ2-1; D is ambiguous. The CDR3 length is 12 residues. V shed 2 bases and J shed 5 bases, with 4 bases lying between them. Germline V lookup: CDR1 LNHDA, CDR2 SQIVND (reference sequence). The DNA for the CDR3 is TGTGCCAGTAGTATACAGGACAATGAGCAGTTCTTC. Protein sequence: CASSIQDNEQFF.

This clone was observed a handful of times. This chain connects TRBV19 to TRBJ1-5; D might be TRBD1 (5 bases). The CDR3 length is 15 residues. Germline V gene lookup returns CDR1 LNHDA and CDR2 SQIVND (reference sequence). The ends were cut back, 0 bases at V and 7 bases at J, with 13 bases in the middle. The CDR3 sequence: CASSIEGVPGQPQHF. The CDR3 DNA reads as TGTGCCAGTAGTATAGAAGGGGTCCCTGGACAGCCCCAGCATTTT.

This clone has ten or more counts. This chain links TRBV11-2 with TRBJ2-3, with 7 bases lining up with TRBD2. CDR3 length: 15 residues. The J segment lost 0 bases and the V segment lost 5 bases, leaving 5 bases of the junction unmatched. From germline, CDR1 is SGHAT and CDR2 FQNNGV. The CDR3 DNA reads TGTGCCAGCAGCCGAGGACTAGAGAGCACAGATACGCAGTATTTT. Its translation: CASSRGLESTDTQYF.

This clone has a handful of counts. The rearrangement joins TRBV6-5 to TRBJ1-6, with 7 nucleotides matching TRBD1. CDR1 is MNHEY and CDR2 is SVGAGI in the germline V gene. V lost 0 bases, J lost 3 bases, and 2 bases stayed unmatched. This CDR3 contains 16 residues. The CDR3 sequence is CASSYSWTGYNSPLHF. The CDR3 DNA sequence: TGTGCCAGCAGTTACTCATGGACAGGCTATAATTCACCCCTCCACTTT.

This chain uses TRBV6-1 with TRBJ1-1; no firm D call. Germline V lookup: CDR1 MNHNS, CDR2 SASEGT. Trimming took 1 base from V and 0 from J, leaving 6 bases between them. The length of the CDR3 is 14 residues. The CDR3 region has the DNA TGTGCCAGCAGTGAAGGTCCGTTGAACACTGAAGCTTTCTTT. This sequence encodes CASSEGPLNTEAFF.

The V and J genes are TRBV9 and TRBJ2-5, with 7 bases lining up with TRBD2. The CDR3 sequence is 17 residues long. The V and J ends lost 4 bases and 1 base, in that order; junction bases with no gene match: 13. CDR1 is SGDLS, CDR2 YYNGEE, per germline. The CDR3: CASSPTPTGGGQETQYF. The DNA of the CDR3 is TGTGCCAGCAGCCCCACCCCCACGGGCGGGGGCCAAGAGACCCAGTACTTC.

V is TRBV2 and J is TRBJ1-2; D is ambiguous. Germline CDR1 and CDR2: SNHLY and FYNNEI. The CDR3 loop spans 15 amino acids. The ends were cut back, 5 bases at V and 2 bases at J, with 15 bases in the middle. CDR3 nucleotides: TGTGCCAGCAGTTTCGCCCGGGAAAAAAACTATGGCTACACCTTC. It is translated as CASSFAREKNYGYTF.

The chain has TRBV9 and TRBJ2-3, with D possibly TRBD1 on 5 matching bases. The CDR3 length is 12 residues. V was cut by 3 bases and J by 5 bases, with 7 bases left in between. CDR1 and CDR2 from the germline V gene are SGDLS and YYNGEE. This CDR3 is CASSATGDTQYF. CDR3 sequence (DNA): TGTGCCAGCAGCGCCACAGGAGATACGCAGTATTTT.